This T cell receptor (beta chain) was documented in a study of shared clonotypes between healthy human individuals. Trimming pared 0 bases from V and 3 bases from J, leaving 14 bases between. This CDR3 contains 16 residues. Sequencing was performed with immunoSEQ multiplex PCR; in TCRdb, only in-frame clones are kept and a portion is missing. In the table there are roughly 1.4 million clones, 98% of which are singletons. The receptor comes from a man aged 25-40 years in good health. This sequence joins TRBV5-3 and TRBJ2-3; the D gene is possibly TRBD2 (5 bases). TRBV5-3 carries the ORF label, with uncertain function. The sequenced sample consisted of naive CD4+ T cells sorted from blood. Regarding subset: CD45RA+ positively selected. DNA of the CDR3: TGTGCCAGAAGCTTGGTACGGGGATCTTGGACAGATACGCAGTATTTT. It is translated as CARSLVRGSWTDTQYF.